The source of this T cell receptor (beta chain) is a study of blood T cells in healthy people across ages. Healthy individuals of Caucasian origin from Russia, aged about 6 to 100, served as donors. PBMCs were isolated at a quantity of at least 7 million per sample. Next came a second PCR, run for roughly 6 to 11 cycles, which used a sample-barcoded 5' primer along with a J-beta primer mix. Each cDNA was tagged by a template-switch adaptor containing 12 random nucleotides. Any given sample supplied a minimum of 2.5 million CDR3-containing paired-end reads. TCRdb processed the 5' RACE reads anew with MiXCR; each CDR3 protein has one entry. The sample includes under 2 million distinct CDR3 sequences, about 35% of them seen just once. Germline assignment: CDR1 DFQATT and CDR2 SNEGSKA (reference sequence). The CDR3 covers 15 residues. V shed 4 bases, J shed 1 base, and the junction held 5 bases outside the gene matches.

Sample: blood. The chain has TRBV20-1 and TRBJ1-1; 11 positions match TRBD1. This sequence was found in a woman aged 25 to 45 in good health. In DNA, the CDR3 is TGCAGTGCTACCAGGACAGGGGGCGGGAACACTGAAGCTTTCTTT. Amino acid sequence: CSATRTGGGNTEAFF.